Shown below are 12 T cell receptor beta chains from a single sample sequenced in a study of cytomegalovirus exposure and HLA in healthy donors. The PCR was carried out with 60 Vbeta primers and 13 Jbeta primers. Method: immunoSEQ multiplex PCR; TCRdb's copy keeps in-frame clones and lacks some. The sample yields approximately 200,000 clones, 75% to 85% seen once. The sequenced sample was PBMCs. Receptors originate from a girl aged 10-17 years in good health and CMV-seropositive.

This clone was seen once. This chain links TRBV4-1 with TRBJ2-6; no definite D call. Trimming removed 0 bases from V and 4 bases from J, with 13 bases in between. Germline CDR1 MGHRA, CDR2 YSYEKL. This CDR3 region has 17 residues. For the CDR3, the DNA is TGCGCCAGCAGCCAAGAGGAAGGCAGGAAGGGGGCCAACGTCCTGACTTTC. Translation gives CASSQEEGRKGANVLTF.

The rearrangement joins TRBV4-1 to TRBJ1-2; tentatively, D is TRBD1 (6 bases). The CDR3 sequence is 14 residues long. CDR1 is MGHRA, CDR2 YSYEKL, per germline. V was clipped by 1 base and J by 5 bases, with 11 bases between them. This CDR3 is CASSQVGTHYGYTF. CDR3 nucleotides: TGCGCCAGCAGCCAAGTAGGGACACATTATGGCTACACCTTC.

The CDR3, as DNA: TGTGCCAGCAGCTTGTCTGTAGCGGGGGGTCCGGGGGGGAATGAGCAGTTCTTC. Its translation is CASSLSVAGGPGGNEQFF. The chain uses TRBV5-5 and TRBJ2-1; 10 bases map to TRBD2. Per the germline V gene, CDR1 is SGHKS and CDR2 is YYEKEE (reference sequence). Trimming removed 1 base from V and 7 bases from J; junction bases left unmatched: 14. The CDR3 runs 18 residues.

V and J are TRBV2 and TRBJ2-1, with 14 bases aligning to TRBD2. CDR3 size: 16 residues. The V segment lost 7 bases and the J segment 4 bases; nucleotides outside the gene matches: 6. In germline, CDR1 is SNHLY, CDR2 FYNNEI. CDR3 nucleotides: TGTGCCAGCACATCGGGACTAGCGGGGGTTTACAATGAGCAGTTCTTC. It encodes CASTSGLAGVYNEQFF.

This chain's CDR3 is CASSSGKGNTEAFF. The DNA for the CDR3 is TGTGCCAGCAGCTCAGGGAAAGGGAACACTGAAGCTTTCTTT. The genes are TRBV11-3 and TRBJ1-1, with a possible D match to TRBD1 (5 bases). V lost 4 bases and J lost 1, with 10 bases in between. The CDR3 runs 14 residues. Germline assignment: CDR1 SGHNT and CDR2 YENEEA.

There are a few counts of this clone. This chain connects TRBV2 to TRBJ1-3; TRBD1 agrees at 7 bases. This CDR3 is built from 15 residues. J gave up 0 bases and V 5 bases, and 4 bases lay outside the gene matches. CDR1 and CDR2 from the germline V gene are SNHLY and FYNNEI. The CDR3 DNA is TGTGCCAGCAGTCGGGACAGACTCTCTGGAAACACCATATATTTT. Protein product: CASSRDRLSGNTIYF.

The CDR3 is CASGLGPGTGTDSNQPQHF. The CDR3 nucleotides are TGTGCTAGTGGTTTGGGTCCCGGGACAGGGACCGATAGCAATCAGCCCCAGCATTTT. V is TRBV12-5 and J is TRBJ1-5; 9 bases line up with TRBD1. This CDR3 spans 19 amino acids. Germline V CDR1 and CDR2: LGHNT, FRNRAP. V shed 1 base and J 0 bases; nucleotides not matched to a gene: 10.

The chain has TRBV7-2 and TRBJ2-7; maybe TRBD2 (5 bases). The CDR3 runs 14 residues. Trimming took off 1 base at V and 2 bases at J, with 9 bases between the two ends. The germline CDR1 and CDR2 sequences are SGHTA and FQGNSA. The CDR3 nucleotides are TGTGCCAGCAGCTTAGACGGACTCCCCTACGAGCAGTACTTC. It encodes CASSLDGLPYEQYF.

A remark on this clone: One end of the junction fails to match germline, which may point to a read error. CDR3 sequence (DNA): TGTGCCAGCAGCTTAGGCGGGACAGATCAAGAGGCCCAGTACTTC. Protein: CASSLGGTDQEAQYF. The chain has TRBV7-2 and TRBJ2-5, with D perhaps matching TRBD1 (7 bases). Germline V gene lookup returns CDR1 SGHTA and CDR2 FQGNSA. CDR3 size: 15 residues.

This clone was seen a handful of times. The rearrangement joins TRBV7-2 to TRBJ1-5; a possible D gene is TRBD1 (6 bases). Germline loops: CDR1 SGHTA, CDR2 FQGNSA. V gave up 3 bases and J gave up 7 bases, with 25 bases separating them. The CDR3 loop spans 18 amino acids. The CDR3 is CASSFIGGSGGAIQPQHF. The DNA for the CDR3 is TGTGCCAGCAGCTTCATCGGGGGCTCCGGGGGGGCTATACAGCCCCAGCATTTT.

This chain connects TRBV7-9 to TRBJ2-3; no reliable D call. This CDR3 has 13 amino acids. Trimming took off 5 bases at V and 2 bases at J, with 8 bases between the two ends. Germline values: CDR1 SEHNR, CDR2 FQNEAQ (reference sequence). CDR3: CASSVTDTDTQYF. Here the CDR3 DNA reads TGTGCCAGCAGCGTGACTGACACAGATACGCAGTATTTT.

The chain recombines TRBV5-6 with TRBJ1-3; D is uncertain. This CDR3 contains 12 residues. Trimming shortened V by 2 bases and J by 4 bases, and 4 bases separated the two germline ends. CDR1 is SGHDT and CDR2 is YYEEEE in the germline V gene. The CDR3 region is CASSLRGNTIYF. CDR3 bases: TGTGCCAGCAGCTTACGGGGAAACACCATATATTTT.